Listed below are T cell receptor beta chains from one sample, sequenced in a study of blood T cell repertoires in COVID-19. Profiling relied on immunoSEQ multiplex PCR, and the TCRdb table lists in-frame clones only, not all of them. Among 50,000 to 70,000 clones, 84% were seen once, and the ten largest hold approximately 17%. The sequenced sample consisted of peripheral blood. These receptors originate from a man aged 70-80 years with active COVID-19. Both conserved end residues are part of each CDR3. A D gene is named only where the DNA matches it firmly. A clone size is listed for some rows: how often the clone was seen (once, few, many), or a class if it is expanded.

size,V,J,D,DNA,CDR3
.,TRBV27,TRBJ2-4,TRBD2,TGTGCCAGCACCTTAACTCGGGGGGGGCTAAACATTCAGTACTTC,CASTLTRGGLNIQYF
.,TRBV28,TRBJ1-2,.,TGTGCCAGCAGTTCACCCCAGGGGCGCATCGATGGCTACACCTTC,CASSSPQGRIDGYTF
few,TRBV19,TRBJ1-5,.,TGTGCCAGTAGTACCGACAGGAATCAGCCCCAGCATTTT,CASSTDRNQPQHF
.,TRBV5-8,TRBJ1-2,.,TGTGCCAGCAGCTTGGGGGGCCTTGGTGGCTACACCTTC,CASSLGGLGGYTF
.,TRBV7-2,TRBJ1-5,.,TGTGCCAGCAGCGGCAATACAGGTTTGCAGCCCCAGCATTTT,CASSGNTGLQPQHF
.,TRBV11-3,TRBJ2-3,TRBD1,TGTGCCAGCAGCTCGGACAGGGGCCCGAATACGCAGTATTTT,CASSSDRGPNTQYF
.,TRBV18,TRBJ1-4,.,TGTGCCAGCTCACCCCAGGGCAGTAGTGAAAAACTGTTTTTT,CASSPQGSSEKLFF
.,TRBV5-3,TRBJ2-7,.,TGTGCCAGAAGCTTGGAAGCGGGCCTTATCTACGAGCAGTACTTC,CARSLEAGLIYEQYF
few,TRBV7-2,TRBJ2-1,.,TGTGCCAGCAGCTTAGTGGGGGCGAATGAGCAGTTCTTC,CASSLVGANEQFF
.,TRBV27,TRBJ1-2,TRBD1,TGTGCCAGCAGGACCTCGACAGGGGACTATGGCTACACCTTC,CASRTSTGDYGYTF
.,TRBV20-1,TRBJ1-6,.,TGCAGTGCTAGTAGGGACACTAATTCACCCCTCCACTTT,CSASRDTNSPLHF
.,TRBV5-6,TRBJ2-7,TRBD2,TGTGCCAGCAGCCCCGGGACTAGAATTTACGAGCAGTACTTC,CASSPGTRIYEQYF
.,TRBV19,TRBJ2-2,TRBD1,TGTGCCAGTAGTATTAGGACGGGACAGGGGGCCGGGGAGCTGTTTTTT,CASSIRTGQGAGELFF
.,TRBV18,TRBJ2-1,TRBD1,TGTGCCAGCTCACCCGGGACAGCCTCCTACAATGAGCAGTTCTTC,CASSPGTASYNEQFF
.,TRBV3-1/TRBV3-2,TRBJ2-5,TRBD2,TGTGCCAGCAGCCAGCGGGGGGCTCTGGAGACCCAGTACTTC,CASSQRGALETQYF
.,TRBV9,TRBJ2-7,.,TGTGCCAGCAGCGTAGCTCCAGGGATCTCCTACGAGCAGTACTTC,CASSVAPGISYEQYF
.,TRBV18,TRBJ2-5,.,TGTGCCAGCTCATTCACACAGGGTGGAGAGACCCAGTACTTC,CASSFTQGGETQYF
.,TRBV6-2/TRBV6-3,TRBJ2-7,.,TGTGCCAGCAGTTACCAACTAGCCGCCTACGAGCAGTACTTC,CASSYQLAAYEQYF
.,TRBV10-3,TRBJ2-1,TRBD1,TGTGCCATCAGTCTTGCCGGGACAGGGAAAAACAATGAGCAGTTCTTC,CAISLAGTGKNNEQFF
.,TRBV7-9,TRBJ1-1,TRBD1,TGTGCCAGCAGCGAAGGACAGGGAACAACTGAAGCTTTCTTT,CASSEGQGTTEAFF
once,TRBV19,TRBJ1-2,.,TGTGCCAGTGGTGACAGTAACTATGGCTACACCTTC,CASGDSNYGYTF
.,TRBV13,TRBJ1-1,TRBD1,TGTGCCAGCAGCCCGACAGGGGTGCACACTGAAGCTTTCTTT,CASSPTGVHTEAFF
many,TRBV7-9,TRBJ2-2,.,TGTGCCAGCAGCTCCCCCGGAGGGCGTACCGGGGAGCTGTTTTTT,CASSSPGGRTGELFF
few,TRBV27,TRBJ1-3,TRBD1,TGTGCCAGCAGCTCCGGACAGGGCACGTTCTCTGGAAACACCATATATTTT,CASSSGQGTFSGNTIYF
.,TRBV24-1,TRBJ2-5,.,TGTGCCACCAGTGACCGAACAGGGACAGAGACCCAGTACTTC,CATSDRTGTETQYF
few,TRBV5-1,TRBJ2-5,TRBD2,TGCGCCAGCAGCTCGAGACTAGCGGGAGTGGTTGAGACCCAGTACTTC,CASSSRLAGVVETQYF
.,TRBV2,TRBJ2-3,TRBD2,TGTGCCAGCAGACGGGGCGGGGGGGGCACAGATACGCAGTATTTT,CASRRGGGGTDTQYF
.,TRBV9,TRBJ2-2,.,TGTGCCAGCAGCGGCCTAGCTGACACCGGGGAGCTGTTTTTT,CASSGLADTGELFF
.,TRBV5-8,TRBJ2-7,.,TGTGCCAGCAGCTTGGCCGGTCGGCAGAGGCCCTTCTCCTACGAGCAGTACTTC,CASSLAGRQRPFSYEQYF
.,TRBV19,TRBJ1-2,.,TGTGCCAGTAACCTTCGGGGTCGCGGCTACACCTTC,CASNLRGRGYTF
once,TRBV3-1/TRBV3-2,TRBJ2-3,TRBD1,TGTGCCAGCAGCCAAGGACAGGGGACGCAGTATTTT,CASSQGQGTQYF
once,TRBV9,TRBJ1-4,.,TGTGCCAGCAGCCCCCCCAGGGAATTCGGTGAAAAACTGTTTTTT,CASSPPREFGEKLFF
.,TRBV29-1,TRBJ2-3,TRBD1,TGCAGCGTTAGGGAACAGGGGATTGGGACAGATACGCAGTATTTT,CSVREQGIGTDTQYF
.,TRBV7-2,TRBJ1-1,TRBD1,TGTGCCAGCAGCTACCGGACAGGGGGCGGTGAAGCTTTCTTT,CASSYRTGGGEAFF
.,TRBV3-1/TRBV3-2,TRBJ1-3,.,TGTGCCAGCAGCCAAGGGGCGCGCAGATACTCTGGAAACACCATATATTTT,CASSQGARRYSGNTIYF
.,TRBV3-1/TRBV3-2,TRBJ2-7,TRBD2,TGTGCCAGCAGCCAAGATGGAGCGGGAAGGGTTACCTACGAGCAGTACTTC,CASSQDGAGRVTYEQYF
.,TRBV5-1,TRBJ2-5,TRBD1,TGCGCCAGCAGCTTGGGGACAGGGAGCCAAGAGACCCAGTACTTC,CASSLGTGSQETQYF
.,TRBV4-2,TRBJ2-2,.,TGTGCCAGCAGCCAAGTTTCCCCTAACACCGGGGAGCTGTTTTTT,CASSQVSPNTGELFF
.,TRBV11-2,TRBJ2-3,.,TGTGCCAGCAGCGCCTATAGCGGGACAGCAGATACGCAGTATTTT,CASSAYSGTADTQYF
.,TRBV7-9,TRBJ1-1,TRBD1,TGTGCCAGCAGCTTACTGGGACAGGTGAACACTGAAGCTTTCTTT,CASSLLGQVNTEAFF
once,TRBV5-1,TRBJ1-1,TRBD1,TGCGCCAGCTTCCCGGGACAGGGGATGAACACTGAAGCTTTCTTT,CASFPGQGMNTEAFF
.,TRBV5-1,TRBJ2-5,TRBD2,TGCGCCAGCAGCTTGGGACTAGCGGGCCAAGAGACCCAGTACTTC,CASSLGLAGQETQYF
.,TRBV10-1,TRBJ2-7,TRBD2,TGCGCCAGCAGCCACGGACTAGCGGGAGATCCCGAGCAGTACTTC,CASSHGLAGDPEQYF
.,TRBV19,TRBJ2-3,.,TGTGCCACCAAGCGAAACACAGATACGCAGTATTTT,CATKRNTDTQYF